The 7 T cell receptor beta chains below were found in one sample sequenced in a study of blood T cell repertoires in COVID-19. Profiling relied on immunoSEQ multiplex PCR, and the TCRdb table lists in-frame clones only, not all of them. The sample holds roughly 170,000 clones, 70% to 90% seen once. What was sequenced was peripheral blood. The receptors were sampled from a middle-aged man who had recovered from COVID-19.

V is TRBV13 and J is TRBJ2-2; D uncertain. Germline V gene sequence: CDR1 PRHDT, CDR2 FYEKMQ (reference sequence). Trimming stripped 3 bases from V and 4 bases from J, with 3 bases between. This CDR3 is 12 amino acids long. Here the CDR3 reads CASSFITGELFF. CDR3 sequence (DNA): TGTGCCAGCAGCTTTATCACCGGGGAGCTGTTTTTT.

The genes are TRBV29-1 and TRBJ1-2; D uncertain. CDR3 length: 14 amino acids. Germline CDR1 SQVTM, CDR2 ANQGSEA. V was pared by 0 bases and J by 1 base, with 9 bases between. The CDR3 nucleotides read TGCAGCGTTGAAGATCCGGGTCTTAACTATGGCTACACCTTC. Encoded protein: CSVEDPGLNYGYTF.

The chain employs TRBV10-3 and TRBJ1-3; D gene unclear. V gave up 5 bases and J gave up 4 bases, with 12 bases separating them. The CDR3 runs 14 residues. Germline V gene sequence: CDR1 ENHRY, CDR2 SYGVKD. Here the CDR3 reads CAISPRPPGNTIYF. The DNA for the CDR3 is TGTGCCATCAGTCCCAGGCCCCCAGGAAACACCATATATTTT.

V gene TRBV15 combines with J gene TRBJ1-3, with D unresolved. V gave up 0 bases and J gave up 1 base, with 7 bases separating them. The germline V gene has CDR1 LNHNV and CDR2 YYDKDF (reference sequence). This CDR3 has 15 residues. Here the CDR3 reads CATSRDGVSGNTIYF. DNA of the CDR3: TGTGCCACCAGCAGAGACGGGGTTTCTGGAAACACCATATATTTT.

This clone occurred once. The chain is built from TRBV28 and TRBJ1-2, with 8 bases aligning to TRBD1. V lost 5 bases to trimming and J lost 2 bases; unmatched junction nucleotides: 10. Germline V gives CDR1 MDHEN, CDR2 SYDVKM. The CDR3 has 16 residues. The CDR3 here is CASSALSRDRNYGYTF. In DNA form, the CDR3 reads TGTGCCAGCAGTGCCCTCTCCCGGGACAGGAACTATGGCTACACCTTC.

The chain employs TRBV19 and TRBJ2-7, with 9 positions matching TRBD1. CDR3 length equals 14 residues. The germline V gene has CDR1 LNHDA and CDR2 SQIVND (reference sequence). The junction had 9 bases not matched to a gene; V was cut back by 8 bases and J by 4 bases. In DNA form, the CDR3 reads TGTGCCAGTTCCGACCGGGACAGGGCTTACGAGCAGTACTTC. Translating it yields CASSDRDRAYEQYF.

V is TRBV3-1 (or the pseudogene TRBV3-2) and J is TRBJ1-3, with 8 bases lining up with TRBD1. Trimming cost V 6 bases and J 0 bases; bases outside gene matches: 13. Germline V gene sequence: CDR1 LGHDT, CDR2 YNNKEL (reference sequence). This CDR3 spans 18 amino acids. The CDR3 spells CASRPIGQGSSSGNTIYF. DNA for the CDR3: TGTGCCAGCAGACCAATTGGACAGGGAAGCTCCTCTGGAAACACCATATATTTT.